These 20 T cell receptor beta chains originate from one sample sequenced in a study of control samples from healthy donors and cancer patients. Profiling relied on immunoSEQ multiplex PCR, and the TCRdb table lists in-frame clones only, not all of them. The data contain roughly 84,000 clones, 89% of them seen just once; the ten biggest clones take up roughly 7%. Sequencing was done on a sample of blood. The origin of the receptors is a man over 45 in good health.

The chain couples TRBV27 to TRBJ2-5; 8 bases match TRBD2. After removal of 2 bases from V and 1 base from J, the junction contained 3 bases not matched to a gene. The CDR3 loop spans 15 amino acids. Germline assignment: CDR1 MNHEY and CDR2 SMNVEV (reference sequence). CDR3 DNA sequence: TGTGCCAGCAGTTTAGCGGGGGGCTTCCAAGAGACCCAGTACTTC. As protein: CASSLAGGFQETQYF.

The CDR3 protein is CASSLPGSYNEQFF. Here the CDR3 DNA reads TGTGCCAGCAGCTTACCAGGGTCCTACAATGAGCAGTTCTTC. V and J are TRBV7-2 and TRBJ2-1, with TRBD1 as a possible D gene (5 bases). Germline loops: CDR1 SGHTA, CDR2 FQGNSA. The ends were cut back, 2 bases at V and 1 base at J, with 6 bases in the middle. CDR3 length: 14 residues.

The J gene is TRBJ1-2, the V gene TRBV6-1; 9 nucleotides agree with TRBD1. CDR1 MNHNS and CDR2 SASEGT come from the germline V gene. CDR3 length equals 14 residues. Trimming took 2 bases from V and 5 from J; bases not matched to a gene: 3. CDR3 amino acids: CASSELQGAYGYTF. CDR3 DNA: TGTGCCAGCAGTGAACTACAGGGGGCGTATGGCTACACCTTC.

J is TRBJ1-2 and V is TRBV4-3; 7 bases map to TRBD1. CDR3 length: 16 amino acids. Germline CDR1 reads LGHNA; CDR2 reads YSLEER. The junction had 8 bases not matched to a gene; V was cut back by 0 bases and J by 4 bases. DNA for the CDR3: TGCGCCAGCAGCCAAGATTTAGTAGGGACAGCCTATGGCTACACCTTC. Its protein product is CASSQDLVGTAYGYTF.

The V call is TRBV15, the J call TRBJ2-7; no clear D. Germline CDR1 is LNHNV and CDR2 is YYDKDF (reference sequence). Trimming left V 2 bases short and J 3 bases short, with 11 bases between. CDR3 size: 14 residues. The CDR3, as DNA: TGTGCCACCAGCAGAATATTACTGTACTACGAGCAGTACTTC. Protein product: CATSRILLYYEQYF.

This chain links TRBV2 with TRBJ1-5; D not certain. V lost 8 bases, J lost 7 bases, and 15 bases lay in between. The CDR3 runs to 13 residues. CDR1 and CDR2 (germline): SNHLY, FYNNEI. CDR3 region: CASFPPLWQPQHF. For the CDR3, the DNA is TGTGCCAGCTTCCCCCCCTTGTGGCAGCCCCAGCATTTT.

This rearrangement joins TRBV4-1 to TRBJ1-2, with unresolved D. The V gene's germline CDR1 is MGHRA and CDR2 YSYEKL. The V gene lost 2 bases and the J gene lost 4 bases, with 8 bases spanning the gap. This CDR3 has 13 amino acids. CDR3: CASSQRLGYGYTF. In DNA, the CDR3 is TGCGCCAGCAGCCAACGCCTGGGCTATGGCTACACCTTC.

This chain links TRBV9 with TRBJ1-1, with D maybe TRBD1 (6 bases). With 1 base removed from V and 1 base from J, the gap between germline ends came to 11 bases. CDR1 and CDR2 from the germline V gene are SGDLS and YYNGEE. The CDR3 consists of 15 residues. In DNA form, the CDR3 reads TGTGCCAGCAGCGTAATAGGACAGTGGAACACTGAAGCTTTCTTT. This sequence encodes CASSVIGQWNTEAFF.

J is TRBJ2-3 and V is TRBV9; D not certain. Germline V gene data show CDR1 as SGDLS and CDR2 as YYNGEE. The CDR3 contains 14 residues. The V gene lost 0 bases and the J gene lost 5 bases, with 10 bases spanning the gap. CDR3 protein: CASSVEGRKDTQYF. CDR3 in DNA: TGTGCCAGCAGCGTAGAGGGTCGGAAAGATACGCAGTATTTT.

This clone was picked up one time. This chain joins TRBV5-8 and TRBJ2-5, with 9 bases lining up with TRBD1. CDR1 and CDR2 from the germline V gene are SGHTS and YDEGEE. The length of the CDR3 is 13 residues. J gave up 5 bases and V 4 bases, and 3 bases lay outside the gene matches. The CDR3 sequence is CASSPTGGETQYF. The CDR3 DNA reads TGTGCCAGCAGCCCGACAGGGGGGGAGACCCAGTACTTC.

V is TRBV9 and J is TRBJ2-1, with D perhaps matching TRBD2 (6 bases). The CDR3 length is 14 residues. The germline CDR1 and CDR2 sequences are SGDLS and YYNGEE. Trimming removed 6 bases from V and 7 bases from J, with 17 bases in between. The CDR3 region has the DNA TGTGCCAGCACGGGAGTGGGCACTGGGAATGAGCAGTTCTTC. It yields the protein CASTGVGTGNEQFF.

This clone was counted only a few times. The CDR3 loop is CASSPIGGYEQYF. The DNA for the CDR3 is TGTGCCAGCAGCCCGATAGGTGGCTACGAGCAGTACTTC. V is TRBV4-2 and J is TRBJ2-7; no reliable D call. The CDR3 has 13 residues. Germline CDR1 LGHNA, CDR2 YNFKEQ. Trimming pared 4 bases from V and 3 bases from J, leaving 10 bases between.

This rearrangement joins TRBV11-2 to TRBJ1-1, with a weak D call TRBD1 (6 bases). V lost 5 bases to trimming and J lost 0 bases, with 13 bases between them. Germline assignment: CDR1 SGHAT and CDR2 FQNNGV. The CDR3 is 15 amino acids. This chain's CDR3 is CASSPVGGVNTEAFF. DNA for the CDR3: TGTGCCAGCAGCCCCGTAGGGGGTGTGAACACTGAAGCTTTCTTT.

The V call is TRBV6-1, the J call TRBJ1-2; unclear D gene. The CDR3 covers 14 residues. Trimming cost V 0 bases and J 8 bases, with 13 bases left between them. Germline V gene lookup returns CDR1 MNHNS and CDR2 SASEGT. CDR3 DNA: TGTGCCAGCAGTGAAGCGAGGACCCTAAGAGGCTACACCTTC. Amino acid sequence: CASSEARTLRGYTF.

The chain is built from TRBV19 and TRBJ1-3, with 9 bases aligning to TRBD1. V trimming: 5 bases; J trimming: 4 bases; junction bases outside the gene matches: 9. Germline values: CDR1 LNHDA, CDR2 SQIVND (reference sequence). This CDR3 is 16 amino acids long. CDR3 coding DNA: TGTGCCAGTAGTCTCCGGGACAGGGTATCCGGAAACACCATATATTTT. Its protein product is CASSLRDRVSGNTIYF.

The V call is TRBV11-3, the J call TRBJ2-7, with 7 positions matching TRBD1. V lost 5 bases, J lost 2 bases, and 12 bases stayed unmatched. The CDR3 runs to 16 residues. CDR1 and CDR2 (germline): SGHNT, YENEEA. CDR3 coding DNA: TGTGCCAGCAGCCTATTCCGGGACAGAGTCCCCTACGAGCAGTACTTC. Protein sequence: CASSLFRDRVPYEQYF. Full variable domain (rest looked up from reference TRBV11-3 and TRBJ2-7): EAGVVQSPRYKIIEKKQPVAFWCNPISGHNTLYWYLQNLGQGPELLIRYENEEAVDDSQLPKDRFSAERLKGVDSTLKIQPAELGDSAVYLCASSLFRDRVPYEQYFGPGTRLTVT.

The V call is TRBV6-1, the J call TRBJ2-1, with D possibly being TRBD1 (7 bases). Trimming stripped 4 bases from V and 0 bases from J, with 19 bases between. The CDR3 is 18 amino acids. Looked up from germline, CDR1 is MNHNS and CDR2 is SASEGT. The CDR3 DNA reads TGTGCCAGCAGTGGACTAGACAGGGCCTATAGCTCCTACAATGAGCAGTTCTTC. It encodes CASSGLDRAYSSYNEQFF.

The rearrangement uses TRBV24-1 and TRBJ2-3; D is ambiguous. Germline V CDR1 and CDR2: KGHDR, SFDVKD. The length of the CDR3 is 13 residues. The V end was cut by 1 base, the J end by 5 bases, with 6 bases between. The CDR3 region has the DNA TGTGCCACCAGTGATTTACTCGGAGATACGCAGTATTTT. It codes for CATSDLLGDTQYF.

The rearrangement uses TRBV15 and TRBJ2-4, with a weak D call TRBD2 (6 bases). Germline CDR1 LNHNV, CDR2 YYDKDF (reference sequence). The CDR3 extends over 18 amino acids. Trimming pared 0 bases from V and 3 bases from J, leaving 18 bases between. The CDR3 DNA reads TGTGCCACCAGCAGAGATCTCTGGGGGGAATATGTCAAAAACATTCAGTACTTC. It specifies CATSRDLWGEYVKNIQYF.

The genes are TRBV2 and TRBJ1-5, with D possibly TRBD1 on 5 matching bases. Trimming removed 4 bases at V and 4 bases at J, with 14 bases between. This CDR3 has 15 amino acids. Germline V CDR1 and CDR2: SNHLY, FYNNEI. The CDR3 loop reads CASSVSGGKNQPQHF. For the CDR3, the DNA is TGTGCCAGCAGTGTATCGGGGGGTAAAAATCAGCCCCAGCATTTT.